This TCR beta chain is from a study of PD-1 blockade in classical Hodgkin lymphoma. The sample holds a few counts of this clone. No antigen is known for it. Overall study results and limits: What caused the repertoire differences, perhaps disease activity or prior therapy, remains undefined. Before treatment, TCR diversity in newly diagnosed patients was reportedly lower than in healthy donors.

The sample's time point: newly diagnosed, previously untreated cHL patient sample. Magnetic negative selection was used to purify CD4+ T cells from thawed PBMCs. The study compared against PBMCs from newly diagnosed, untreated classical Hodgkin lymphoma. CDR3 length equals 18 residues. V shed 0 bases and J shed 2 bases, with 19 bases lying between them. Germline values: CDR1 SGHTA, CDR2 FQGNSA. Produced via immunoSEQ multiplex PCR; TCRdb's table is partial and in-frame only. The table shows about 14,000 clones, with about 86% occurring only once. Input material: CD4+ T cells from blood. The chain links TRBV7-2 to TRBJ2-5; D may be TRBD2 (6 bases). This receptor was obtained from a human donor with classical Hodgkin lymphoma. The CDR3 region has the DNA TGTGCCAGCAGCTTAGCGCTAATGGGCGGGAAGGATCAAGAGACCCAGTACTTC. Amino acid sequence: CASSLALMGGKDQETQYF.